This T cell receptor beta chain was sequenced during a study of tumor and adjacent non-tumor tissue in lung cancer (dated by TCRdb to 2016 to 2018). With regard to the full study: By cancer type, the cohort comprised eleven to twelve adenocarcinoma patients, 2 squamous cell carcinoma patients and 1 small cell lung cancer patient. Among the approximately 15 patients, ages ranged from roughly 30 to 76 years, around ten were men and 5 were women, and disease was TNM stage I to III. Sequencing generated a total of some 130 million productive TCRbeta reads, averaging around 4.2 million reads per sample. Using bulk TCRbeta repertoires from under 17 lung cancer patients, the study set lung tumor tissue side by side with matched distant non-tumor lung tissue. TCRbeta CDR3 sequencing was performed on about 30 paired specimens, with one tumor sample and one normal lung sample collected per patient.

Library preparation was by multiplex PCR. TCRdb shows the sequencer as Illumina HiSeq 2500. TCRbeta libraries were constructed through three rounds of nested PCR with primers (Table S4) according to protocols adapted from ARM-PCR. Before sequencing, PCR products of 200-500 bp were excised from the gel and purified with the QIAquick gel extraction kit. The published analysis was carried out like this. Trimmomatic was used to clean the reads, FLASH merged the cleaned reads into complete CDR3 sequences, and MiTCR assigned the sequences to V(D)J germline segments. VDJtools was used to compute clonal diversity as the inverse Simpson's index. Productive reads were defined as in-frame sequences without a premature stop codon. The public reads were reanalyzed by TCRdb: fastp trimming at Q25, MiXCR alignment, in-frame beta chains only. All rows with the same CDR3 protein become a single entry with the most common DNA and genes. The V and J calls shown here were made by TCRdb, not taken from the authors' results. For this sample the table gives some 120,000 distinct CDR3 sequences, of which about 66% were detected only once. The top ten constitute roughly 13% of the sample.

Comments on this clonotype: Its antigen has not been determined. One end of the junction fails to match germline, which may point to a read error.

General findings and caveats noted by the study authors: The cohort had only around 14 patients, and the authors noted that larger samples and more detailed clinical data are needed. Because peripheral blood was not sequenced, blood TCRbeta repertoires in the lung cancer patients of the study were not examined. A significantly larger cumulative share of the repertoire was made up by the top 100 clones in normal lung than in tumor tissue. TCR diversity was significantly higher in younger patients, and greater tumor TCR diversity was associated with shorter overall survival and shorter disease-free survival. Neither the sequencing platform nor unique molecular identifiers are mentioned in the methods. Significantly higher TCR diversity (inverse Simpson) was observed in tumor tissue than in normal lung tissue (around 450 vs 150, P = 0.0075, Mann-Whitney U test).

RNA was isolated from bulk unsorted tissue, and RNA quality was assessed with a NanoDrop ND-1000 and an Agilent 2100. The donors were newly diagnosed lung cancer patients admitted for thoracic surgery in China from August to November 2014 who had not received prior chemotherapy. Patients with previous radiotherapy or chemotherapy, or with another concurrent cancer, were excluded from the study. Pieces of surgical tissue measuring 1-2 cm3 were kept in RNAlater solution and stored at -80 degrees C until use. This TCR derives from a man aged 25 to 40 with non-small cell lung cancer. Sequenced material: lung tumor tissue.

CDR3 reads: CTSSYLVTGGIEAFF. At the DNA level, the sequence is TGTACCAGTAGTTACCTTGTGACAGGGGGCATTGAAGCTTTCTTT. Here the chain combines TRBV6-5 and TRBJ1-1; TRBD1 fits 10 bases in the junction. Spanning cysteine to phenylalanine, the CDR3 consists of 15 amino acids. Kept here is only the CDR3 DNA, which spans 45 bases and is read in frame from base 1. CDR1 MNHEY and CDR2 SVGAGI were looked up in the germline V gene.